This T cell receptor (beta chain) was identified during a study of CD8+ T cells in alopecia areata. It was from alopecia areata patients that lesional scalp punch biopsies and peripheral blood were collected. The sequencing template was cDNA reverse transcribed from extracted RNA. Clones were read by immunoSEQ multiplex PCR, and TCRdb kept only the in-frame ones, dropping some. The sample shows 140,000 to 150,000 clones, about 60% of them seen only once. V was clipped by 4 bases and J by 3 bases; unmatched bases: 18. The CDR3 runs to 18 residues. CDR1 and CDR2 from the germline V gene are SGHRS and YFSETQ.

This clonotype originated in a human donor with alopecia areata. V gene TRBV5-1 combines with J gene TRBJ2-7; 8 bases match TRBD1. The specimen comprised CD4+ T cells sorted from blood, sampled at week 0. The CDR3 region has the DNA TGCGCCAGCAGCCCAAGTTGGACAGGGTCAACTTTAAGCTACGAGCAGTACTTC. Amino acids: CASSPSWTGSTLSYEQYF. The variable domain in full, completed from reference TRBV5-1 and TRBJ2-7, reads KAGVTQTPRYLIKTRGQQVTLSCSPISGHRSVSWYQQTPGQGLQFLFEYFSETQRNKGNFPGRFSGRQFSNSRSEMNVSTLELGDSALYLCASSPSWTGSTLSYEQYFGPGTRLTVT.